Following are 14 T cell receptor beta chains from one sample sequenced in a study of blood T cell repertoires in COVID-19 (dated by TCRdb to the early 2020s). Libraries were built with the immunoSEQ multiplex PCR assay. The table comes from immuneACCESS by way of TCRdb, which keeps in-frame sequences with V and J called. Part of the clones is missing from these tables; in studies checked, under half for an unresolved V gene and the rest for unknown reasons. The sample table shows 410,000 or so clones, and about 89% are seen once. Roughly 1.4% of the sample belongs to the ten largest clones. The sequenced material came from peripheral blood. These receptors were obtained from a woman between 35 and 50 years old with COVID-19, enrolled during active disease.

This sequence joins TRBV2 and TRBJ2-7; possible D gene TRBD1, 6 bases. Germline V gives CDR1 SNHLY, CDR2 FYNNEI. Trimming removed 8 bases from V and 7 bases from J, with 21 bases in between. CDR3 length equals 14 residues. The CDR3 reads CASPTGHHSGEQYF. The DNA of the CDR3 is TGTGCCAGCCCTACAGGGCATCATTCTGGGGAGCAGTACTTC.

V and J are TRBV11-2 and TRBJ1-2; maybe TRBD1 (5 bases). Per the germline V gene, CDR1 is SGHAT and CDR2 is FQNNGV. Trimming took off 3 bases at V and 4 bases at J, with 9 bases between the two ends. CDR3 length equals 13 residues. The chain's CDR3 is CASSFGDSYGYTF. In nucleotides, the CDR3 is TGTGCCAGCAGCTTTGGTGACAGCTATGGCTACACCTTC.

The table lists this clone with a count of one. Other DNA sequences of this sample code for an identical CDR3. The CDR3 protein is CASSIDRGNSPLHF. CDR3 sequence (DNA): TGTGCCAGTAGTATAGACAGGGGTAATTCACCCCTCCACTTT. This chain links TRBV19 with TRBJ1-6; D is possibly TRBD1 (6 bases). The germline gives CDR1 LNHDA, CDR2 SQIVND (reference sequence). The CDR3 extends over 14 amino acids. Between the trimmed V and J ends, which lost 0 bases and 6 bases, there was a span of 6 bases.

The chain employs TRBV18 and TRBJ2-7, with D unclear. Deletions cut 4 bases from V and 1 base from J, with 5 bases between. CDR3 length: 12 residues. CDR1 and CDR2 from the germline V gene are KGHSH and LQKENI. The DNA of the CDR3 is TGTGCCAGCTCACAGCAATCCTACGAGCAGTACTTC. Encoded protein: CASSQQSYEQYF.

The chain's CDR3 is CASRYTGEGGANVLTF. CDR3 sequence (DNA): TGTGCCAGCAGATATACAGGGGAAGGTGGTGCCAACGTCCTGACTTTC. The rearrangement uses TRBV27 and TRBJ2-6, with 7 bases matching TRBD1. Per the germline V gene, CDR1 is MNHEY and CDR2 is SMNVEV (reference sequence). This CDR3 is built from 16 residues. J gave up 7 bases and V 6 bases, and 12 bases lay outside the gene matches.

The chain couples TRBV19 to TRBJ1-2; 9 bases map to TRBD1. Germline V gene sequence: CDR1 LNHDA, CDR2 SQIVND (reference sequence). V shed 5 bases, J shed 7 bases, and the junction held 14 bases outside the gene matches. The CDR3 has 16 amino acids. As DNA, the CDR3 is TGTGCCAGTAGTTTTTCCAACGCCGGGACAGGGTCTGGCTACACCTTC. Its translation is CASSFSNAGTGSGYTF.

CDR3 bases: TGTGCCAGCAGCACTACACTCGCTCCGGTCGGGGAGACCCAGTACTTC. The encoded protein is CASSTTLAPVGETQYF. The chain employs TRBV28 and TRBJ2-5, with no clear D. CDR1 is MDHEN, CDR2 SYDVKM, per germline. This CDR3 region has 16 residues. With 6 bases removed from V and 5 bases from J, the gap between germline ends came to 22 bases.

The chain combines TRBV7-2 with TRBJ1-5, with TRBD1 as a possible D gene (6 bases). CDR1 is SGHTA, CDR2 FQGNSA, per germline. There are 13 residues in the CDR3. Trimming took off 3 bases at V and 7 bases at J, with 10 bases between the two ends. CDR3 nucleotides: TGTGCCAGCAGCTTCAACAGGGAGCAGCCCCAGCATTTT. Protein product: CASSFNREQPQHF.

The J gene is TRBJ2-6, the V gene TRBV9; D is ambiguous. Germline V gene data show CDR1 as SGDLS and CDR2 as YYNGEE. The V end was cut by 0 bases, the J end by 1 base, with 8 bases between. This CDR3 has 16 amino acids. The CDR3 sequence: CASSVVPKSGANVLTF. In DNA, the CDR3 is TGTGCCAGCAGCGTAGTCCCCAAATCTGGGGCCAACGTCCTGACTTTC.

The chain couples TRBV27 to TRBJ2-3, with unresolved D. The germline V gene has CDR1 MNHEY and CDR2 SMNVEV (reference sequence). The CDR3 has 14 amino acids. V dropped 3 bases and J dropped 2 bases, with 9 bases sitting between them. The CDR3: CASSFPGPTDTQYF. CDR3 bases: TGTGCCAGCAGTTTCCCAGGTCCCACAGATACGCAGTATTTT.

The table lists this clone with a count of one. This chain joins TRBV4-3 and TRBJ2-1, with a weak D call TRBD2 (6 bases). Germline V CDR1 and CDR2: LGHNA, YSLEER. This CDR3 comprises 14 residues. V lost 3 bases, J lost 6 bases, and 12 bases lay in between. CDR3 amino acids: CASSQGLVSNEQFF. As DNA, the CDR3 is TGCGCCAGCAGCCAGGGACTGGTATCCAATGAGCAGTTCTTC.

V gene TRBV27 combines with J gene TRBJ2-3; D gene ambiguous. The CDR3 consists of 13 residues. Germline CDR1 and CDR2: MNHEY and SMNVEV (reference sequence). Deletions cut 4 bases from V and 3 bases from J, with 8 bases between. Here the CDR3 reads CASSYRVTDTQYF. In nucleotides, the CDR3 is TGTGCCAGCAGTTACCGGGTTACAGATACGCAGTATTTT.

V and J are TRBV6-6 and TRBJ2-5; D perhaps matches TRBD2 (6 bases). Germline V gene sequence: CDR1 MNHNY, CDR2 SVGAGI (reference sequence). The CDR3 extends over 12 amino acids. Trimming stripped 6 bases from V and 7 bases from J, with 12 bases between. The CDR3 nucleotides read TGTGCCAGCAGCAGGGACTCTTCGACCCAGTACTTC. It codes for CASSRDSSTQYF.

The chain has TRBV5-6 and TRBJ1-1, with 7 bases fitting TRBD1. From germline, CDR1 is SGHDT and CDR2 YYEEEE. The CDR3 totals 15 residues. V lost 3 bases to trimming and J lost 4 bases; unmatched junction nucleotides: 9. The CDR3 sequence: CASSYDDRAGTEAFF. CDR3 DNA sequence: TGTGCCAGCAGCTACGACGACAGGGCTGGCACTGAAGCTTTCTTT.